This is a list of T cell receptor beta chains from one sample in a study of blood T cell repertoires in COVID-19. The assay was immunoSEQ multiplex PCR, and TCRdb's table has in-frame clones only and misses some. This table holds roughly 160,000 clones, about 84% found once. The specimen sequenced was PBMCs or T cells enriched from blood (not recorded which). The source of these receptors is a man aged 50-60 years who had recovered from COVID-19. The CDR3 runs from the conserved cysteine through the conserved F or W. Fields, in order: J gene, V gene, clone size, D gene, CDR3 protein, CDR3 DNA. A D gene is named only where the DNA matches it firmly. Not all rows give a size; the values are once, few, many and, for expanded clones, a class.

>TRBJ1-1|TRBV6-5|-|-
CASSKGGPTEAFF
TGTGCCAGCAGTAAGGGGGGGCCCACTGAAGCTTTCTTT
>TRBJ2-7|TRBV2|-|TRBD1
CASGPTGTRYEQYF
TGTGCCAGCGGCCCGACAGGGACCCGCTACGAGCAGTACTTC
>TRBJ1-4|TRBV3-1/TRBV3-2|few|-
CASSQFRATNEKLFF
TGTGCCAGCAGCCAATTCCGAGCAACTAATGAAAAACTGTTTTTT
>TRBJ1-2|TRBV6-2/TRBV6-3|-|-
CASSDTGFYGYTF
TGTGCCAGCAGCGACACTGGTTTCTATGGCTACACCTTC
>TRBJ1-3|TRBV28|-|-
CASSLTGFGNTIYF
TGTGCCAGCAGTTTAACAGGGTTCGGAAACACCATATATTTT
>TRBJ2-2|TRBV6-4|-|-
CASSPQAATGELFF
TGTGCCAGCAGTCCGCAAGCGGCCACCGGGGAGCTGTTTTTT
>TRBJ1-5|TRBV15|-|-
CATSRDRGGRQPQHF
TGTGCCACCAGCAGAGACAGGGGAGGGCGTCAGCCCCAGCATTTT
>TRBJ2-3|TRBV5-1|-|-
CASRLKVPQDTQYF
TGCGCCAGCAGACTGAAAGTGCCTCAAGATACGCAGTATTTT
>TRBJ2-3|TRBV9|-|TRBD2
CASRFGTSSTDTQYF
TGTGCCAGCAGATTCGGGACTAGCTCCACAGATACGCAGTATTTT
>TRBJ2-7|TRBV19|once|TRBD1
CASKVRQGGYEQYF
TGTGCCAGTAAGGTCCGACAGGGGGGTTACGAGCAGTACTTC
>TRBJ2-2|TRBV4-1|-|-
CASSQAGVTGELFF
TGCGCCAGCAGCCAAGCCGGGGTCACCGGGGAGCTGTTTTTT
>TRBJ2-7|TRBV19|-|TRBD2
CASSIGRGSYEQYF
TGTGCCAGTAGTATTGGGAGGGGAAGCTACGAGCAGTACTTC
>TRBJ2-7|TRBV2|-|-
CASSTGDEQYF
TGTGCCAGCAGTACCGGGGACGAGCAGTACTTC
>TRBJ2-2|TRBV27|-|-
CASSLRGSGELFF
TGTGCCAGCAGTTTAAGGGGATCCGGGGAGCTGTTTTTT
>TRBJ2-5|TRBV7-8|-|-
CASSSSLWGGHETQYF
TGTGCCAGCAGCTCCTCCTTGTGGGGGGGGCATGAGACCCAGTACTTC
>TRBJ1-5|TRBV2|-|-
CASTKGGGPQHF
TGTGCCAGCACCAAAGGCGGGGGGCCCCAGCATTTT
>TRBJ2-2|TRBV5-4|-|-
CASSLDGRGGTGELFF
TGTGCCAGCAGCTTGGATGGACGAGGGGGAACCGGGGAGCTGTTTTTT
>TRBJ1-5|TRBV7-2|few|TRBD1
CASGLQGGRGQPQHF
TGTGCCAGCGGTCTACAGGGGGGGCGGGGACAGCCCCAGCATTTT
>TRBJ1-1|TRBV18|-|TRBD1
CASSPMTGGGRMNTEAFF
TGTGCCAGCTCACCAATGACAGGGGGCGGAAGGATGAACACTGAAGCTTTCTTT
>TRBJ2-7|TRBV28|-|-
CASSLTGGSYEQYF
TGTGCCAGCAGTTTAACCGGGGGCTCCTACGAGCAGTACTTC
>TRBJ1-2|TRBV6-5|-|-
CASSYAQDGAYGYTF
TGTGCCAGCAGTTACGCCCAGGATGGGGCTTATGGCTACACCTTC
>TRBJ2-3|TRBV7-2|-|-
CASSLDVASTDTQYF
TGTGCCAGCAGCTTAGATGTGGCTAGCACAGATACGCAGTATTTT
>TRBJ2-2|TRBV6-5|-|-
CTTRDIRNTGELFF
TGTACCACCCGGGACATAAGGAACACCGGGGAGCTGTTTTTT
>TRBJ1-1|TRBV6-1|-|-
CASSEYGGNTEAFF
TGTGCCAGCAGTGAATACGGAGGAAACACTGAAGCTTTCTTT
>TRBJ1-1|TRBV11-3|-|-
CASSFPGEMNTEAFF
TGTGCCAGCAGCTTTCCAGGGGAGATGAACACTGAAGCTTTCTTT
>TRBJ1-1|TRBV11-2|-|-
CASSKMVGSNGAFF
TGTGCCAGCAGCAAGATGGTAGGGAGTAATGGAGCTTTCTTT
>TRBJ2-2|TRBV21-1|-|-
CASSTGPNTGELFF
TGTGCCAGCAGTACAGGGCCGAACACCGGGGAGCTGTTTTTT
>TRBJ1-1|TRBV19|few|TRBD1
CASIRTGSNTEAFF
TGTGCCAGTATACGGACAGGAAGTAACACTGAAGCTTTCTTT
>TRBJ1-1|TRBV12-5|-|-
CASDMSGIRNTEAFF
TGTGCTAGTGACATGTCGGGTATACGGAACACTGAAGCTTTCTTT
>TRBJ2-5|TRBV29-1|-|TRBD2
CSVEGTSGVKGTQYF
TGCAGCGTTGAAGGGACTAGCGGGGTGAAGGGGACCCAGTACTTC
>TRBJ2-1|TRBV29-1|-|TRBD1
CSVRTGYNEQFF
TGCAGCGTTCGGACAGGTTACAATGAGCAGTTCTTC
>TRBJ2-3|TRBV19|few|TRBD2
CASTPLAGGTDTQYF
TGTGCCAGTACCCCACTAGCGGGGGGTACAGATACGCAGTATTTT
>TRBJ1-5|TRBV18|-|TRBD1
CASSEGLQGAVGNQPQHF
TGTGCCAGCTCAGAAGGATTACAGGGGGCTGTCGGCAATCAGCCCCAGCATTTT
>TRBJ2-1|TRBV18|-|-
CASSKGGVSGDEQFF
TGTGCCAGCTCAAAAGGCGGGGTGAGTGGCGATGAGCAGTTCTTC
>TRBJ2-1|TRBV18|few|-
CASSPENYEQFF
TGTGCCAGCTCACCCGAAAACTATGAGCAGTTCTTC
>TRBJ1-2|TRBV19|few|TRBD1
CASSIKGAAGYTF
TGTGCCAGTAGTATTAAGGGGGCCGCGGGCTACACCTTC
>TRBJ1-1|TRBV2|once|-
CASIRSMNTEAFF
TGTGCCAGCATTCGGTCTATGAACACTGAAGCTTTCTTT
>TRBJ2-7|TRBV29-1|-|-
CSVADVSSYEQYF
TGCAGCGTAGCGGACGTGAGCTCCTACGAGCAGTACTTC
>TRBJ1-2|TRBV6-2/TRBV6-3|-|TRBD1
CASSRGQGSYGYTF
TGTGCCAGCAGTAGAGGACAGGGATCCTATGGCTACACCTTC
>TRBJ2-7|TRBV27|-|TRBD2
CASSLRGGSYEQYF
TGTGCCAGCAGTTTGCGCGGGGGGTCCTACGAGCAGTACTTC
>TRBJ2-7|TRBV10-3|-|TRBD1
CAIREGQDYEQYF
TGTGCCATCAGGGAGGGACAGGACTACGAGCAGTACTTC
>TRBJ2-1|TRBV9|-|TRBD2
CASSRGTSGTDNEQFF
TGTGCCAGCAGCCGAGGGACTAGCGGGACTGACAATGAGCAGTTCTTC
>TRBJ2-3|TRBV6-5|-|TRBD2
CASSLQRGTDTQYF
TGTGCCAGCAGCCTCCAGCGGGGGACAGATACGCAGTATTTT
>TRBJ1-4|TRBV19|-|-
CASSMEGLGEKLFF
TGTGCCAGTAGTATGGAGGGGCTGGGTGAAAAACTGTTTTTT
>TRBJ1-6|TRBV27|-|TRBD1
CASSSRDRGLGSYNSPLHF
TGTGCCAGCAGTTCCCGGGACAGGGGACTAGGGTCCTATAATTCACCCCTCCACTTT
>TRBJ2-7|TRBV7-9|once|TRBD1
CASSLGTVSYEQYF
TGTGCCAGCAGCTTGGGGACAGTTTCCTACGAGCAGTACTTC